The 16 T cell receptor beta chains in this list originate from one sample, sequenced in a study of early T cells in non-severe SARS-CoV-2 infection (dated by TCRdb to 2020 to 2022). Libraries were built with 5' RACE. Sequenced using a NextSeq 500. TCRdb trimmed the raw reads at Q25, called clones with MiXCR and kept productive beta chains. Rows matching on CDR3 protein sequence are summarized as one entry with the most common DNA and genes. A total of approximately 56,000 distinct CDR3 sequences appear in this sample, around a tenth of them only once. Together, the top ten hold 3.5% to 5% of the sample. Sequencing input: whole blood. All receptors come from an adult who was a healthcare worker with PCR-confirmed SARS-CoV-2 infection or an uninfected control (not recorded which).

The sample holds many counts of this clonotype. The chain combines TRBV19 with TRBJ2-1; maybe TRBD1 (5 bases). Between the trimmed V and J ends, which lost 3 bases and 2 bases, there was a span of 14 bases. The CDR3 sequence is 16 residues long. Germline V gives CDR1 LNHDA, CDR2 SQIVND (reference sequence). This CDR3 reads CASSIPPGQTYNEQFF. The DNA for the CDR3 is TGTGCCAGTAGTATCCCCCCAGGGCAAACCTACAATGAGCAGTTCTTC. The complete variable domain, with remaining parts taken from reference TRBV19 and TRBJ2-1, reads DGGITQSPKYLFRKEGQNVTLSCEQNLNHDAMYWYRQDPGQGLRLIYYSQIVNDFQKGDIAEGYSVSREKKESFPLTVTSAQKNPTAFYLCASSIPPGQTYNEQFFGPGTRLTVL.

This rearrangement joins TRBV2 to TRBJ2-3, with 13 bases aligning to TRBD2. With V trimmed by 7 bases and J by 6 bases, 7 bases remained unmatched. The CDR3 has 15 amino acids. CDR1 is SNHLY, CDR2 FYNNEI, per germline. The CDR3 DNA reads as TGTGCCAGCACGTGGACTAGCGGGGGTCGGGATACGCAGTATTTT. Its protein product is CASTWTSGGRDTQYF.

J is TRBJ1-4 and V is TRBV4-1; TRBD1 is a possible D gene (5 bases). V was shortened by 0 bases and J by 6 bases, with 20 bases between the two germline ends. This CDR3 is built from 18 residues. Germline CDR1 MGHRA, CDR2 YSYEKL. The CDR3 region has the DNA TGCGCCAGCAGCCAAGAGGATCCCGGGTCTTGGGGCGATGAAAAACTGTTTTTT. This gives the protein CASSQEDPGSWGDEKLFF.

There are many counts of this clonotype. V and J are TRBV7-9 and TRBJ1-1; D remains unclear. Deletions cut 5 bases from V and 7 bases from J, with 23 bases between. CDR1 is SEHNR, CDR2 FQNEAQ, per germline (reference sequence). The CDR3 covers 16 residues. This CDR3 is CASSPLPRRVYSEAFF. CDR3 in DNA: TGTGCCAGCAGCCCTCTCCCACGACGGGTCTATAGTGAAGCTTTCTTT.

Ten or more counts support this clonotype. The gene calls are TRBV30 and TRBJ1-1; unclear D gene. V shed 0 bases and J shed 6 bases, with 11 bases lying between them. The CDR3 covers 13 residues. The germline V gene encodes CDR1 GTSNPN and CDR2 SVGIG (reference sequence). CDR3 region: CAWSVGEVAEAFF. Written as DNA, the CDR3 is TGTGCCTGGAGTGTAGGAGAGGTGGCTGAAGCTTTCTTT.

This clonotype was found many times. The chain employs TRBV20-1 and TRBJ2-7, with TRBD2 matching 14 bases. CDR1 and CDR2 from the germline V gene are DFQATT and SNEGSKA (reference sequence). The CDR3 is made up of 20 amino acids. V gave up 1 base and J gave up 3 bases; unmatched junction bases: 17. In nucleotides, the CDR3 is TGCAGTGCTAGAGCGCACGGGACTAGCGGGAGAATAGGGTTTGACTACGAGCAGTACTTC. Translating it yields CSARAHGTSGRIGFDYEQYF.

The rearrangement joins TRBV5-1 to TRBJ2-7; 10 bases agree with TRBD2. Trimming removed 0 bases from V and 0 bases from J; junction bases left unmatched: 9. Germline V gene lookup returns CDR1 SGHRS and CDR2 YFSETQ. CDR3 length equals 18 residues. DNA of the CDR3: TGCGCCAGCAGCTTGGCCATGCTAGCGGGGGCCAACTCCTACGAGCAGTACTTC. Translation: CASSLAMLAGANSYEQYF.

This clonotype was observed many times. The chain uses TRBV19 and TRBJ2-2, with 7 bases fitting TRBD1. The CDR3 sequence is 17 residues long. Germline trimming cut 5 bases from V and 0 bases from J; bases unmatched to any gene: 9. CDR1 LNHDA and CDR2 SQIVND come from the germline V gene (reference sequence). The chain's CDR3 is CASSPRTGLTNTGELFF. The CDR3 region has the DNA TGTGCCAGTAGTCCGCGGACAGGACTTACGAACACCGGGGAGCTGTTTTTT.

The sample holds many counts of this clonotype. This rearrangement joins TRBV7-9 to TRBJ1-2, with a weak D call TRBD1 (5 bases). In germline, CDR1 is SEHNR, CDR2 FQNEAQ (reference sequence). This CDR3 is 15 amino acids long. Trimming left V 1 base short and J 2 bases short, with 11 bases between. CDR3 bases: TGTGCCAGCAGCTTAGTCGGGGGGAACAACTATGGCTACACCTTC. Translating gives CASSLVGGNNYGYTF.

This clonotype showed up many times. The V call is TRBV7-2, the J call TRBJ2-7; D is undetermined. Germline loops: CDR1 SGHTA, CDR2 FQGNSA. This CDR3 is built from 13 residues. The germline V and J ends were trimmed by 5 bases and 2 bases, with 10 bases remaining between them. CDR3 protein: CASSRRSTYEQYF. The CDR3 DNA is TGTGCCAGCAGCCGCCGTTCCACCTACGAGCAGTACTTC. Full variable domain (rest looked up from reference TRBV7-2 and TRBJ2-7): GAGVSQSPSNKVTEKGKDVELRCDPISGHTALYWYRQSLGQGLEFLIYFQGNSAPDKSGLPSDRFSAERTGGSVSTLTIQRTQQEDSAVYLCASSRRSTYEQYFGPGTRLTVT.

In this sample, this clonotype turned up many times. The gene calls are TRBV18 and TRBJ1-5; 8 nucleotides line up with TRBD1. The junction had 10 bases not matched to a gene; V was cut back by 3 bases and J by 6 bases. This CDR3 is built from 16 residues. CDR1 and CDR2 (germline): KGHSH, LQKENI. DNA of the CDR3: TGTGCCAGCTCACCTGACTTCGGACAGGGTGCTCAGCCCCAGCATTTT. It codes for CASSPDFGQGAQPQHF.

This clonotype showed up just a few times. This chain links TRBV3-1 with TRBJ2-5; D remains ambiguous. CDR3 length equals 15 residues. Trimming took 6 bases from V and 5 from J, leaving 19 bases between them. Germline CDR1 reads LGHDT; CDR2 reads YNNKEL (reference sequence). The CDR3 reads CASSLPSWSKETQYF. Written as DNA, the CDR3 is TGTGCCAGCAGTCTCCCGTCCTGGAGTAAGGAGACCCAGTACTTC.

This clonotype was counted at least ten times. This chain links TRBV11-3 with TRBJ2-1; 12 bases are a match to TRBD2. Trimming cost V 4 bases and J 6 bases; bases outside gene matches: 4. Germline loops: CDR1 SGHNT, CDR2 YENEEA. This CDR3 has 15 residues. The CDR3 loop is CASSSRLAGANEQFF. CDR3 bases: TGTGCCAGCAGCTCAAGACTAGCGGGAGCCAATGAGCAGTTCTTC.

This clonotype has only a few counts. In DNA form, the CDR3 reads TGTGCCAGTAGGGGACTCCGGGTGAACCAGGAAAAGGATACGCAGTATTTT. Protein sequence: CASRGLRVNQEKDTQYF. The chain recombines TRBV19 with TRBJ2-3, with D possibly TRBD2 on 6 matching bases. The V end lost 6 bases, the J end lost 6 bases, and 25 bases lay between the germline ends. This CDR3 spans 17 amino acids. Germline CDR1 LNHDA, CDR2 SQIVND (reference sequence). Full variable domain (outside the CDR3, taken from reference TRBV19 and TRBJ2-3): DGGITQSPKYLFRKEGQNVTLSCEQNLNHDAMYWYRQDPGQGLRLIYYSQIVNDFQKGDIAEGYSVSREKKESFPLTVTSAQKNPTAFYLCASRGLRVNQEKDTQYFGPGTRLTVL.

Many counts were recorded for this clonotype. The chain is built from TRBV7-6 and TRBJ2-1; D ambiguous. This CDR3 is 13 amino acids long. The V end lost 4 bases, the J end lost 7 bases, and 11 bases lay between the germline ends. Germline values: CDR1 SGHVS, CDR2 FNYEAQ. In DNA, the CDR3 is TGTGCCAGCAGCTACGAATTGGAAAATGAGCAGTTCTTC. Residues: CASSYELENEQFF.

CDR3 sequence reads: CASGVAGGGETQYF. The CDR3 bases are TGTGCCAGTGGGGTAGCGGGAGGCGGGGAGACCCAGTACTTC. The V and J genes are TRBV7-2 and TRBJ2-5, with 10 bases aligning to TRBD2. Looked up from germline, CDR1 is SGHTA and CDR2 is FQGNSA. The V and J ends lost 9 bases and 5 bases, in that order; junction bases with no gene match: 9. The CDR3 is 14 residues long.